Listed below are T cell receptor beta chains from one sample, sequenced in a study of vaccination effects on CD4 cells after COVID-19. These receptors' targets are unknown. Only in-frame clones appear in the TCRdb table, and some are missing; sequencing was by immunoSEQ multiplex PCR. The data contain around 22,000 clones, approximately 72% of them singletons. This material consisted of CD4+ T cells from PBMCs cultured with HCoV-NL63 spike peptides, taken after COVID-19 vaccination. These receptors all come from a human donor who received a COVID-19 vaccine. Both conserved end residues are part of each CDR3. The D gene is left open where the match is weak. Clone size is given for some rows only: seen once, a few or many times, or a class if the clone is expanded.

TRBV9	NA	NA	TRBJ1-2	TGTGCCAGCAGCCCAGAGCAGGCAGGGTTAATTGGCTACACCTTC	CASSPEQAGLIGYTF
TRBV3-1/TRBV3-2	NA	TRBD2	TRBJ2-5	TGTGCCAGCAGCCAAGTTAGCGGGAGGATTCGGGAGACCCAGTACTTC	CASSQVSGRIRETQYF
TRBV19	NA	TRBD1	TRBJ2-7	TGTGCCAGTACCAGAGGGGGGAAGGGACAGGACTCCGAGCAGTACTTC	CASTRGGKGQDSEQYF
TRBV19	NA	TRBD2	TRBJ2-7	TGTGCCAGTACCGGACTAGCGGGCTACGAGCAGTACTTC	CASTGLAGYEQYF
TRBV7-9	NA	TRBD2	TRBJ2-1	TGTGCCAGCAGCTGGACTAGCGGGAGGGCCGATGGTGAGCAGTTCTTC	CASSWTSGRADGEQFF
TRBV11-2	few	NA	TRBJ2-1	TGTGCCAGCAGCTTCTCGGGTAGCTCCTACAATGAGCAGTTCTTC	CASSFSGSSYNEQFF
TRBV6-2/TRBV6-3	NA	TRBD1	TRBJ1-5	TGTGCCAGCAGTTTAACAGGGGCTCAGCCCCAGCATTTT	CASSLTGAQPQHF
TRBV7-2	once	NA	TRBJ1-3	TGTGCCAGCAGCTTAGTGGGGGGAATCAGGTCTGGAAACACCATATATTTT	CASSLVGGIRSGNTIYF
TRBV14	NA	NA	TRBJ1-5	TGTGCCAGCAGTCTTTCGCTCAATCAGCCCCAGCATTTT	CASSLSLNQPQHF
TRBV3-1/TRBV3-2	NA	NA	TRBJ1-1	TGTGCCAGCAGCCCCGGGAAGGCAGGGGACACTGAAGCTTTCTTT	CASSPGKAGDTEAFF
TRBV2	NA	NA	TRBJ1-2	TGTGCCAGAGACGTGGGAGGCTTCTATGGCTACACCTTC	CARDVGGFYGYTF
TRBV18	few	NA	TRBJ2-1	TGTGCCAGCTCACCGGCCTCAGACACCCCGGGGTTCTTC	CASSPASDTPGFF
TRBV6-1	NA	NA	TRBJ1-6	TGTGCCAGCAGTGAAGGAACCGGGCCAGGACTCCACTTT	CASSEGTGPGLHF
TRBV28	few	NA	TRBJ2-7	TGTGCCAGCCTAGAGCCTACTACTACCGAGCAGTACTTC	CASLEPTTTEQYF
TRBV7-9	NA	NA	TRBJ2-5	TGTGCCAGCAGCACTCCAAAGCGGGTAGTCCAAGAGACCCAGTACTTC	CASSTPKRVVQETQYF
TRBV4-1	NA	NA	TRBJ1-5	TGCGCCAGCTCGGGATATAGCAATCAGCCCCAGCATTTT	CASSGYSNQPQHF
TRBV11-2	few	NA	TRBJ2-7	TGTGCCAGCAGCTTAGTAGCGTCGAGGCAGGGGAGCTCCTACGAGCAGTACTTC	CASSLVASRQGSSYEQYF
TRBV5-1	NA	NA	TRBJ2-7	TGCGCCAGCAGCTCCGGGGCAGGGGTCGAGCAGTACTTC	CASSSGAGVEQYF
TRBV18	NA	NA	TRBJ2-3	TGTGCCAGCTCAAGGACAGGGTTAGCGGGAGATACGCAGTATTTT	CASSRTGLAGDTQYF
TRBV3-1/TRBV3-2	NA	NA	TRBJ2-5	TGTGCCAGCAGCCACTGGGAAGAGACCCAGTACTTC	CASSHWEETQYF
TRBV2	NA	NA	TRBJ1-5	TGTGCCAGCAGTGGGGCAGGGGGCAATCAGCCCCAGCATTTT	CASSGAGGNQPQHF
TRBV6-2/TRBV6-3	NA	NA	TRBJ2-4	TGTGCCAGCAGTTACAGGATAGGCATAGGGGCCCACATTCAGTACTTC	CASSYRIGIGAHIQYF
TRBV10-3	NA	NA	TRBJ2-1	TGTGCCATCAGTGAAACCGGGCTCAATGAGCAGTTCTTC	CAISETGLNEQFF
TRBV9	NA	NA	TRBJ2-3	TGTGCCAGCAGCGTAGTCGCAGGGCTGAGCACAGATACGCAGTATTTT	CASSVVAGLSTDTQYF
TRBV12-5	NA	TRBD1	TRBJ1-6	TGTGCTAGTGGTTGGACAGGATGGGTCGTCTCGGATAATTCACCCCTCCACTTT	CASGWTGWVVSDNSPLHF
TRBV10-3	NA	NA	TRBJ1-1	TGTGCCATCAGTGTATTGTTGGGGGGGGACACTGAAGCTTTCTTT	CAISVLLGGDTEAFF
TRBV4-1	few	NA	TRBJ1-5	TGCGCCAGCAGCCAAGTGGTCGGGCAGGGGAATCAGCCCCAGCATTTT	CASSQVVGQGNQPQHF
TRBV18	NA	TRBD1	TRBJ2-1	TGTGCCAGCTCACCAGCGACAGGGGCGTTAGCCTTCGGGCAGTTCTTC	CASSPATGALAFGQFF
TRBV25-1	NA	NA	TRBJ1-1	TGTGCCAGCAGCGGGGACGGAGCAAACACTGAAGCTTTCTTT	CASSGDGANTEAFF
TRBV21-1	NA	NA	TRBJ2-7	TGTGCCAGCAGCAAAGTGGCGACTAGCGGGTGCTACGAGCAGTACTTC	CASSKVATSGCYEQYF
TRBV25-1	few	NA	TRBJ2-2	TGTGCCAGCAGTGGCTACATTACCGGGGAGCTGTTTTTT	CASSGYITGELFF
TRBV5-1	NA	NA	TRBJ2-3	TGCGCCAGCAGGTATGGGGATACGCAGTATTTT	CASRYGDTQYF
TRBV6-2/TRBV6-3	NA	NA	TRBJ2-5	TGTGCCAGCAGTTACGAAATCGGGGAGACCCAGTACTTC	CASSYEIGETQYF
TRBV3-1/TRBV3-2	once	TRBD2	TRBJ2-5	TGTGCCGCGACGGGGGCGGGAGGGCAAGAGACCCAGTACTTC	CAATGAGGQETQYF
TRBV5-1	NA	TRBD1	TRBJ1-1	TGCGCCAGCAGCATCCGGACAGGGGGGGACACTGAAGCTTTCTTT	CASSIRTGGDTEAFF
TRBV14	medium-sized	TRBD1	TRBJ1-1	TGTGCCAGCAGCCAAGATGCAGGGGGAGCTTTCTTT	CASSQDAGGAFF
TRBV6-4	NA	TRBD2	TRBJ2-3	TGTGCCAGCAGTGAGGGACTAGCCACAGATACGCAGTATTTT	CASSEGLATDTQYF
TRBV5-8	once	NA	TRBJ1-1	TGTGCCAGCAGTTTGATGACTCGCCTGGGCACTGAAGCTTTCTTT	CASSLMTRLGTEAFF
TRBV12-3/TRBV12-4	NA	NA	TRBJ1-1	TGTGCCAGCAGGGGTTGGGGCACTGAAGCTTTCTTT	CASRGWGTEAFF
TRBV9	once	TRBD2	TRBJ2-1	TGTGCCAGCAGCGTAGGGGGGGGACTAGTCACTGATGAGCAGTTCTTC	CASSVGGGLVTDEQFF
TRBV5-1	NA	NA	TRBJ2-3	TGCGCCAGCAGCCTACTAGAGGGTGGCACAGATACGCAGTATTTT	CASSLLEGGTDTQYF
TRBV29-1	NA	TRBD1	TRBJ2-7	TGCAGCGTTGCCGGGACAGAAAACTACGAGCAGTACTTC	CSVAGTENYEQYF